There are a few counts of the clone carrying this TCR beta chain. The sample originates from a study of blood T cell repertoires in COVID-19. At the level of the study: The United States, Italy and Spain provided the acute and convalescent COVID-19 samples. T cells, B-cell-depleted T cells, or PBMCs supplied cDNA or gDNA.

Between the trimmed V and J ends, which lost 6 bases and 0 bases, there was a span of 12 bases. The CDR3 covers 15 residues. CDR1 LGHNA and CDR2 YSLEER come from the germline V gene. Source study methods: Reference gene primer amplification gave nucleated cell count estimates. TCRdb's copy holds only in-frame clones and misses some; the assay was immunoSEQ multiplex PCR. Clone size and the V and J calls come from that table; the DNA yielded D and trimming. The data contain about 260,000 clones, 70% to 90% of them singletons. This chain uses TRBV4-3 with TRBJ2-1, with TRBD2 as a possible D gene (5 bases). This sequence was found in a woman between 50 and 59 years old with acute or convalescent COVID-19. Sequenced input: peripheral blood. CDR3 region: CASRGDMRSYNEQFF. CDR3 coding DNA: TGCGCCAGCAGGGGAGACATGCGCTCCTACAATGAGCAGTTCTTC.